Listed here is a single T cell receptor beta chain. The sample comes from a study of blood T cell repertoires in COVID-19. Method: immunoSEQ multiplex PCR; TCRdb's copy keeps in-frame clones and lacks some. The table has some 160,000 clones, approximately 83% seen once. The receptor comes from a man in his 70s who had recovered from COVID-19. Sample: peripheral blood.

CDR3 coding DNA: TGTGCCAGCAGCTTGGCCCCCCAGGGGCTGGGAGCTTTCTTT. It codes for CASSLAPQGLGAFF. The chain carries TRBV5-5 and TRBJ1-1, with D maybe TRBD1 (6 bases). From germline, CDR1 is SGHKS and CDR2 YYEKEE (reference sequence). Trimming left V 0 bases short and J 10 bases short, with 16 bases between. The CDR3 is made up of 14 amino acids.